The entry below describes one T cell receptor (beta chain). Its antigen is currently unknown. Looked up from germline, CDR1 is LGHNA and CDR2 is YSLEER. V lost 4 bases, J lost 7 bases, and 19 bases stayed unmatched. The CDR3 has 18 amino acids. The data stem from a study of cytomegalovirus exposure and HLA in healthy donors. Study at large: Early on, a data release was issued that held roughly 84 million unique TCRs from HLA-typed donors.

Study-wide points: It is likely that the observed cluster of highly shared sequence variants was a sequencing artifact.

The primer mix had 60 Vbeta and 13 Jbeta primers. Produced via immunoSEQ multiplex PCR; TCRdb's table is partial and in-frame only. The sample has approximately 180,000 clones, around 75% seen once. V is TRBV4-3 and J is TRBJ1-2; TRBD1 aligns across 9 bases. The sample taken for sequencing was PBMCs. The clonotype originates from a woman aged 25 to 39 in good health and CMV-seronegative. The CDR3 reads CASSLRRGRTGASLGYTF. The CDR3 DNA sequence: TGCGCCAGCAGCCTACGGCGGGGGAGGACAGGGGCTAGTCTTGGCTACACCTTC.